This entry lists 27 T cell receptor beta chains sequenced from one sample in a study of blood T cell repertoires in COVID-19. The method was immunoSEQ multiplex PCR; TCRdb's version includes in-frame clones alone and lacks a portion of them. Counted here are 200,000 to 300,000 clones, about 91% occurring once; the ten biggest clones make up around 6.3%. The sample consisted of peripheral blood. The receptors originated from a woman in her 30s with COVID-19, enrolled during active disease.

The V call is TRBV12-3 or TRBV12-4, the J call TRBJ1-5, with D possibly TRBD1 on 6 matching bases. CDR3 size: 12 residues. Between the trimmed V and J ends, which lost 5 bases and 4 bases, there was a span of 6 bases. The CDR3 loop reads CASSRGNQPQHF. Here the CDR3 DNA reads TGTGCCAGCAGTAGGGGGAATCAGCCCCAGCATTTT.

The chain is built from TRBV6-6 and TRBJ2-4, with 7 bases identical to TRBD1. The V segment lost 4 bases and the J segment 7 bases; nucleotides outside the gene matches: 10. The CDR3 sequence is 15 residues long. Germline assignment: CDR1 MNHNY and CDR2 SVGAGI (reference sequence). The CDR3 sequence: CASSWTDRSPNIQYF. The CDR3 nucleotides read TGTGCCAGCAGTTGGACGGACAGGTCACCGAACATTCAGTACTTC.

V usage is TRBV29-1 and J usage is TRBJ2-7, with TRBD1 matching over 10 bases. From germline, CDR1 is SQVTM and CDR2 ANQGSEA. Trimming removed 3 bases from V and 2 bases from J; junction bases left unmatched: 1. This CDR3 is 13 amino acids long. CDR3 nucleotide sequence: TGCAGCGTTGAGGGACAGGGGACCTACGAGCAGTACTTC. Residues: CSVEGQGTYEQYF.

The chain recombines TRBV14 with TRBJ1-2, with D unclear. Trimming removed 0 bases from V and 4 bases from J, with 6 bases in between. CDR1 SGHDN and CDR2 FVKESK come from the germline V gene. The CDR3 runs 13 residues. CDR3 region: CASSQDRSYGYTF. For the CDR3, the DNA is TGTGCCAGCAGCCAAGATAGGAGCTATGGCTACACCTTC.

This clone was counted a few times. This rearrangement joins TRBV7-9 to TRBJ1-4; no definite D call. From germline, CDR1 is SEHNR and CDR2 FQNEAQ (reference sequence). This CDR3 contains 12 residues. Trimming cost V 1 base and J 10 bases, with 7 bases left between them. The CDR3 DNA reads as TGTGCCAGCAGCTTAGACAGCGGAAAACTGTTTTTT. Translating gives CASSLDSGKLFF.

This clone was recorded a few times. The chain employs TRBV10-3 and TRBJ2-1; D is perhaps TRBD1 (6 bases). This CDR3 contains 16 residues. Deletions cut 3 bases from V and 5 bases from J, with 17 bases between. Germline V CDR1 and CDR2: ENHRY, SYGVKD. CDR3 in DNA: TGTGCCATCAGTGAAGGAGACTTAGGACAGCACAATGAGCAGTTCTTC. It codes for CAISEGDLGQHNEQFF.

This clone was detected once. This chain uses TRBV7-2 with TRBJ2-3; TRBD2 matches 14 bases. Germline V lookup: CDR1 SGHTA, CDR2 FQGNSA. This CDR3 contains 19 residues. Trimming removed 5 bases from V and 0 bases from J; junction bases left unmatched: 10. CDR3 loop: CASSLSGLAGGPSTDTQYF. As DNA, the CDR3 is TGTGCCAGCAGCCTTTCCGGACTAGCGGGGGGCCCAAGCACAGATACGCAGTATTTT. Full variable domain (missing parts from reference TRBV7-2 and TRBJ2-3): GAGVSQSPSNKVTEKGKDVELRCDPISGHTALYWYRQSLGQGLEFLIYFQGNSAPDKSGLPSDRFSAERTGGSVSTLTIQRTQQEDSAVYLCASSLSGLAGGPSTDTQYFGPGTRLTVL.

This chain links TRBV4-3 with TRBJ2-1; 7 bases line up with TRBD1. Germline values: CDR1 LGHNA, CDR2 YSLEER. With 3 bases clipped from V and 4 bases from J, the junction kept 9 bases outside the gene matches. The length of the CDR3 is 16 residues. CDR3: CASSQAGQASYNEQFF. The CDR3 DNA sequence: TGCGCCAGCAGCCAGGCTGGACAGGCCTCATACAATGAGCAGTTCTTC.

The V call is TRBV23-1, the J call TRBJ2-3; tentatively, D is TRBD2 (6 bases). TRBV23-1 is an open reading frame, and its role is uncertain. The ends were cut back, 2 bases at V and 7 bases at J, with 13 bases in the middle. CDR3 length: 14 residues. CDR3 protein: CASSQKGRGYTQYF. The CDR3 coding sequence is TGCGCCAGCAGTCAAAAGGGACGGGGGTATACGCAGTATTTT.

This clone showed up just once. The chain joins TRBV18 to TRBJ2-5; 9 bases line up with TRBD2. The CDR3 consists of 13 residues. Germline V gene sequence: CDR1 KGHSH, CDR2 LQKENI. V shed 6 bases, J shed 5 bases, and the junction held 4 bases outside the gene matches. This CDR3 reads CASSSGSSETQYF. The CDR3 DNA is TGTGCCAGCTCTAGCGGGAGTTCGGAGACCCAGTACTTC.

This clone has only one observation. The CDR3 DNA sequence: TGCGCCGCTGCCCTGGATCCGGGACTAGCAGAGACCCAGTACTTC. This codes for CAAALDPGLAETQYF. The chain couples TRBV5-1 to TRBJ2-5; 9 bases agree with TRBD2. Germline trimming cut 10 bases from V and 4 bases from J; bases unmatched to any gene: 14. This CDR3 contains 15 residues. Germline V gene data show CDR1 as SGHRS and CDR2 as YFSETQ.

The chain links TRBV6-5 to TRBJ1-1, with TRBD1 as a possible D gene (6 bases). The CDR3 runs to 13 residues. V was shortened by 8 bases and J by 11 bases, with 21 bases between the two germline ends. CDR1 is MNHEY, CDR2 SVGAGI, per germline. Written as DNA, the CDR3 is TGTGCCAGCGAGTCCGGTTCCGGGACAAGGGCTTTCTTT. Translating gives CASESGSGTRAFF.

The chain couples TRBV5-4 to TRBJ1-2; TRBD1 is a possible D gene (5 bases). This CDR3 is 16 amino acids long. Germline V gene data show CDR1 as SGHNT and CDR2 as YYREEE (reference sequence). Trimming removed 1 base from V and 0 bases from J, with 13 bases in between. For the CDR3, the DNA is TGTGCCAGCAGCTTGCCTGGGGCAGGAGCTAACTATGGCTACACCTTC. This codes for CASSLPGAGANYGYTF.

The chain carries TRBV5-4 and TRBJ2-2, with D tentatively TRBD1 (6 bases). The CDR3 has 17 residues. Germline CDR1 SGHNT, CDR2 YYREEE (reference sequence). V gave up 0 bases and J gave up 7 bases, with 19 bases separating them. The CDR3: CASSLGMGAGLNGELFF. CDR3 in DNA: TGTGCCAGCAGCTTGGGTATGGGGGCCGGGTTGAACGGGGAGCTGTTTTTT.

This sequence joins TRBV15 and TRBJ2-1; 7 nucleotides agree with TRBD2. Germline trimming cut 4 bases from V and 6 bases from J; bases unmatched to any gene: 12. Germline CDR1 is LNHNV and CDR2 is YYDKDF (reference sequence). This CDR3 is built from 16 residues. CDR3 coding DNA: TGTGCCACCAGCATTCAACGGAGGGACTACGGCAATGAGCAGTTCTTC. Residues: CATSIQRRDYGNEQFF.

The chain combines TRBV12-5 with TRBJ2-5; TRBD2 might be the D (6 bases). Trimming pared 6 bases from V and 5 bases from J, leaving 22 bases between. Germline values: CDR1 LGHNT, CDR2 FRNRAP. This CDR3 is 16 amino acids long. CDR3 protein: CASGPLAERATETQYF. CDR3 in DNA: TGTGCTAGTGGACCCCTCGCGGAGCGGGCCACGGAGACCCAGTACTTC.

The rearrangement joins TRBV5-6 to TRBJ2-5, with TRBD1 matching 8 bases. V lost 4 bases and J lost 5; bases outside the gene matches: 10. The CDR3 runs to 15 residues. Looked up from germline, CDR1 is SGHDT and CDR2 is YYEEEE. CDR3 sequence reads: CASSETGTGGETQYF. The CDR3 DNA reads as TGTGCCAGCAGCGAGACCGGGACAGGCGGGGAGACCCAGTACTTC.

The rearrangement joins TRBV19 to TRBJ2-1; 16 bases are a match to TRBD2. The CDR3 totals 20 residues. Per germline, CDR1 LNHDA and CDR2 SQIVND (reference sequence). With 4 bases clipped from V and 1 base from J, the junction kept 10 bases outside the gene matches. The CDR3 region is CASSKPGLAGGGWSYNEQFF. In DNA, the CDR3 is TGTGCCAGTAGTAAACCGGGACTAGCGGGAGGGGGGTGGTCCTACAATGAGCAGTTCTTC.

The chain carries TRBV9 and TRBJ1-1; TRBD1 aligns across 7 bases. CDR1 and CDR2 from the germline V gene are SGDLS and YYNGEE. Germline trimming cut 0 bases from V and 5 bases from J; bases unmatched to any gene: 4. The CDR3 has 14 residues. The CDR3 region is CASSVDPTGTEAFF. In DNA, the CDR3 is TGTGCCAGCAGCGTAGACCCGACAGGGACTGAAGCTTTCTTT.

This clone was recorded once. The V call is TRBV7-9, the J call TRBJ2-1; D gene uncertain. The germline V gene has CDR1 SEHNR and CDR2 FQNEAQ (reference sequence). The CDR3 consists of 18 residues. V lost 6 bases and J lost 2, with 23 bases in between. CDR3 loop: CASSNIWAQLRAYNEQFF. In nucleotides, the CDR3 is TGTGCCAGCAGTAATATTTGGGCCCAGCTCCGAGCCTACAATGAGCAGTTCTTC.

As to this clone: One junction end does not reproduce the germline sequence, and a read error may be involved. The chain carries TRBV5-5 and TRBJ1-1; no definite D call. Germline V gives CDR1 SGHKS, CDR2 YYEKEE (reference sequence). This CDR3 spans 13 amino acids. In DNA, the CDR3 is TGTGCCAGCAGCTTGACAGTGAACGCTGAAGCTTTCTTT. Protein sequence: CASSLTVNAEAFF.

The rearrangement links TRBV6-2 or TRBV6-3 to TRBJ2-4, with D tentatively TRBD1 (6 bases). CDR1 is MNHEY, CDR2 SVGEGT, per germline. V was shortened by 0 bases and J by 0 bases, with 12 bases between the two germline ends. CDR3 length: 17 residues. The CDR3 sequence is CASSYSVTGLAKNIQYF. The CDR3 bases are TGTGCCAGCAGTTACTCCGTGACAGGACTAGCCAAAAACATTCAGTACTTC.

The chain links TRBV4-1 to TRBJ2-2; 9 nucleotides agree with TRBD2. The CDR3 length is 18 residues. CDR1 MGHRA and CDR2 YSYEKL come from the germline V gene. V gave up 0 bases and J gave up 0 bases; unmatched junction bases: 5. For the CDR3, the DNA is TGCGCCAGCAGCCAAGAACAGGGACTAGCCTCGAACACCGGGGAGCTGTTTTTT. Its protein product is CASSQEQGLASNTGELFF.

The chain recombines TRBV2 with TRBJ2-7; possible D gene TRBD1, 6 bases. Germline-derived CDR1 and CDR2 are SNHLY and FYNNEI. This CDR3 has 14 amino acids. Trimming shortened V by 3 bases and J by 4 bases, and 13 bases separated the two germline ends. The CDR3 protein is CASSDLGHPYEQYF. In DNA form, the CDR3 reads TGTGCCAGCAGTGATCTGGGACACCCTTACGAGCAGTACTTC.

V usage is TRBV6-5 and J usage is TRBJ2-7, with TRBD1 identical over 7 bases. Germline lookup yields CDR1 MNHEY and CDR2 SVGAGI. This CDR3 region has 15 residues. Trimming at V came to 8 bases and at J to 4 bases, leaving 14 bases not matched to a gene. CDR3 coding DNA: TGTGCCAGCTTGGGACCGGGACAGAAACCTTACGAGCAGTACTTC. This encodes CASLGPGQKPYEQYF.

The chain couples TRBV6-5 to TRBJ1-1, with a weak D call TRBD1 (6 bases). Per germline, CDR1 MNHEY and CDR2 SVGAGI. The CDR3 is 16 residues long. V lost 2 bases to trimming and J lost 0 bases, with 13 bases between them. CDR3 sequence (DNA): TGTGCCAGCAGTTACACGACACAGGGATTGAACACTGAAGCTTTCTTT. Translated: CASSYTTQGLNTEAFF.

This rearrangement joins TRBV6-2 or TRBV6-3 to TRBJ2-7; D possibly corresponds to TRBD1 (6 bases). Germline CDR1 and CDR2: MNHEY and SVGEGT. There are 17 residues in the CDR3. Trimming stripped 6 bases from V and 2 bases from J, with 23 bases between. This CDR3 reads CASSHHHRDTRTYEQYV. Written as DNA, the CDR3 is TGTGCCAGCAGCCACCATCACCGGGACACAAGAACCTACGAGCAGTACGTC.